A single sample gave rise to the 13 T cell receptor beta chains below, sequenced in a study of blood T cell repertoires in COVID-19. Profiling relied on immunoSEQ multiplex PCR, and the TCRdb table lists in-frame clones only, not all of them. The sample includes about 250,000 clones, approximately 89% seen only once; the top ten take 3.5% to 4%. The source material was PBMCs or T cells enriched from blood (not recorded which). The receptors here all came from a woman in her thirties with acute COVID-19.

This clone was detected a few times. The chain carries TRBV7-9 and TRBJ1-1; 11 positions agree with TRBD1. The CDR3 extends over 16 amino acids. Germline CDR1 SEHNR, CDR2 FQNEAQ (reference sequence). The V segment lost 6 bases and the J segment 1 base; nucleotides outside the gene matches: 7. The CDR3 sequence is CASRTGQGGRNTEAFF. The CDR3 nucleotides read TGTGCCAGCAGGACGGGACAGGGGGGGAGGAACACTGAAGCTTTCTTT.

As to this clone: The CDR3 does not close with the conserved phenylalanine or tryptophan, likely indicating a read error. The DNA is left out, because the CDR3 cannot be placed on it with certainty; the CDR3 is given as TCRdb lists it. This sequence joins TRBV3-1 (or the pseudogene TRBV3-2) and TRBJ1-2. CDR1 LGHDT and CDR2 YNNKEL come from the germline V gene (reference sequence). The CDR3 spans 11 amino acids, including both terminal residues. The CDR3 loop reads CTSSQRDRMVT.

This clone was seen only once. The chain employs TRBV9 and TRBJ1-3; 9 nucleotides line up with TRBD1. The V gene's germline CDR1 is SGDLS and CDR2 YYNGEE. Trimming at V came to 0 bases and at J to 6 bases, leaving 7 bases not matched to a gene. CDR3 length equals 16 residues. CDR3 DNA sequence: TGTGCCAGCAGCGTAGGTTCCAGACAGGGGGAAAACACCATATATTTT. This codes for CASSVGSRQGENTIYF.

The chain couples TRBV5-6 to TRBJ1-2; 8 bases are a match to TRBD1. Losses at the gene ends were 4 bases for V and 10 bases for J; bases not matched to a gene: 6. The CDR3 has 12 amino acids. Per the germline V gene, CDR1 is SGHDT and CDR2 is YYEEEE. This CDR3 is CASSLGQGVYTF. The CDR3 region has the DNA TGTGCCAGCAGCCTCGGACAGGGTGTCTACACCTTC. The full variable domain, in which reference TRBV5-6 and TRBJ1-2 provide the parts outside the CDR3, is DAGVTQSPTHLIKTRGQQVTLRCSPKSGHDTVSWYQQALGQGPQFIFQYYEEEERQRGNFPDRFSGHQFPNYSSELNVNALLLGDSALYLCASSLGQGVYTFGSGTRLTVV.

V is TRBV7-9 and J is TRBJ2-7; 10 bases match TRBD2. The germline gives CDR1 SEHNR, CDR2 FQNEAQ (reference sequence). The CDR3 sequence is 13 residues long. The junction had 2 bases not matched to a gene; V was cut back by 2 bases and J by 7 bases. DNA for the CDR3: TGTGCCAGCAGCTTACGGACTAGCGGTGAGCAGTACTTC. This encodes CASSLRTSGEQYF. The full variable domain, its missing parts supplied by reference TRBV7-9 and TRBJ2-7, is DTGVSQNPRHKITKRGQNVTFRCDPISEHNRLYWYRQTLGQGPEFLTYFQNEAQLEKSRLLSDRFSAERPKGSFSTLEIQRTEQGDSAMYLCASSLRTSGEQYFGPGTRLTVT.

CDR3 DNA sequence: TGTGCCAGCAGTTCCTCCCAGCGGGGGGGCGTGGATGAGCAGTTCTTC. It yields the protein CASSSSQRGGVDEQFF. The chain combines TRBV6-5 with TRBJ2-1; 10 bases are shared with TRBD2. The CDR3 has 16 amino acids. V shed 4 bases and J 8 bases; nucleotides not matched to a gene: 11. The germline CDR1 and CDR2 sequences are MNHEY and SVGAGI.

The chain uses TRBV27 and TRBJ1-1; D unclear. Germline CDR1 MNHEY, CDR2 SMNVEV (reference sequence). The CDR3 has 14 residues. Trimming stripped 5 bases from V and 4 bases from J, with 14 bases between. The CDR3 is CASSPFSGGTEAFF. The CDR3 DNA sequence: TGTGCCAGCAGTCCCTTTTCGGGAGGCACTGAAGCTTTCTTT.

The sample holds one count of this clone. The J gene is TRBJ1-5, the V gene TRBV4-1, with 7 bases lining up with TRBD1. The V gene end was trimmed by 0 bases and the J gene end by 5 bases; junction bases not matched to a gene: 7. Germline V gene lookup returns CDR1 MGHRA and CDR2 YSYEKL. The CDR3 is 16 residues long. CDR3 residues: CASSQDGTGEYQPQHF. CDR3 coding DNA: TGCGCCAGCAGCCAAGACGGCACAGGGGAATATCAGCCCCAGCATTTT.

The CDR3 here is CATDSTGKGQPQHF. CDR3 coding DNA: TGTGCCACAGACAGCACAGGGAAGGGTCAGCCCCAGCATTTT. This chain uses TRBV27 with TRBJ1-5; a possible D gene is TRBD1 (6 bases). Germline V lookup: CDR1 MNHEY, CDR2 SMNVEV (reference sequence). V lost 10 bases to trimming and J lost 6 bases, with 19 bases between them. This CDR3 is 14 amino acids long.

V gene TRBV30 combines with J gene TRBJ1-1; no reliable D call. CDR1 and CDR2 (germline): GTSNPN, SVGIG (reference sequence). The length of the CDR3 is 13 residues. V was pared by 4 bases and J by 1 base, with 10 bases between. The CDR3: CAWNRYENTEAFF. CDR3 coding DNA: TGTGCCTGGAACAGATATGAGAACACTGAAGCTTTCTTT.

The V gene is TRBV6-5, the J gene TRBJ2-2; D might be TRBD1 (6 bases). The CDR3 consists of 14 residues. Germline V gene lookup returns CDR1 MNHEY and CDR2 SVGAGI. The V end was cut by 9 bases, the J end by 1 base, with 12 bases between. The CDR3 loop is CASIHRVNTGELFF. Written as DNA, the CDR3 is TGTGCCAGTATACACAGGGTGAACACCGGGGAGCTGTTTTTT.

The chain links TRBV5-4 to TRBJ1-2, with TRBD1 as a possible D gene (5 bases). Germline assignment: CDR1 SGHNT and CDR2 YYREEE (reference sequence). V dropped 4 bases and J dropped 1 base, with 14 bases sitting between them. This CDR3 has 15 amino acids. CDR3 sequence reads: CASSPPGLLNYGYTF. CDR3 coding DNA: TGTGCCAGCAGCCCGCCGGGACTTCTTAACTATGGCTACACCTTC.

This clone was seen more than once but under ten times. The chain is built from TRBV18 and TRBJ1-5; maybe TRBD1 (5 bases). The germline CDR1 and CDR2 sequences are KGHSH and LQKENI. Trimming took 6 bases from V and 5 from J, leaving 14 bases between them. The CDR3 runs to 14 residues. CDR3 residues: CASSSGMKDQPQHF. For the CDR3, the DNA is TGTGCCAGCTCGTCAGGGATGAAGGATCAGCCCCAGCATTTT.